This TCR beta chain was obtained from a study of cytomegalovirus exposure and HLA in healthy donors. Whole-study findings and limits: An analysis that was carried out later associated 16,951 TCR beta sequences with HLA alleles at 0.05 false discovery rate.

A multiplex PCR was run with 60 Vbeta primers and 13 Jbeta primers. This table comes from immunoSEQ multiplex PCR, and its TCRdb copy is limited to in-frame clones, with some not included. The profile shows fewer than 130,000 clones, roughly 70% of them singletons. To note about this clone: Its antigen is not identified.

The TCR was taken from a middle-aged man in good health and CMV-seropositive. Source material: PBMCs.

CDR3 sequence: CASSYSFGTGRSGYTF. The CDR3 nucleotides read TGTGCCAGCAGTTACTCGTTCGGGACAGGTCGGAGTGGCTACACCTTC. V gene TRBV6-5 combines with J gene TRBJ1-2; 8 bases are a match to TRBD1. This CDR3 has 16 residues. V shed 0 bases and J 7 bases; nucleotides not matched to a gene: 10. CDR1 is MNHEY, CDR2 SVGAGI, per germline.